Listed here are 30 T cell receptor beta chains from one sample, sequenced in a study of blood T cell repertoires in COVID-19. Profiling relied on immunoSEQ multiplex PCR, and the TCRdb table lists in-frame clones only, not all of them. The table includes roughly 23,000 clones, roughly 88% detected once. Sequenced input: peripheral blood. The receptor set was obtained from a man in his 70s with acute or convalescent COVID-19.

DNA for the CDR3: TGTGCCAGCAGTTTGTCGCAGGGGATAAAAGCTTTCTTT. Translation gives CASSLSQGIKAFF. The genes are TRBV6-2 or TRBV6-3 and TRBJ1-1; possible D gene TRBD1, 6 bases. V was clipped by 4 bases and J by 9 bases, with 15 bases between them. Looked up from germline, CDR1 is MNHEY and CDR2 is SVGEGT. The CDR3 has 13 amino acids.

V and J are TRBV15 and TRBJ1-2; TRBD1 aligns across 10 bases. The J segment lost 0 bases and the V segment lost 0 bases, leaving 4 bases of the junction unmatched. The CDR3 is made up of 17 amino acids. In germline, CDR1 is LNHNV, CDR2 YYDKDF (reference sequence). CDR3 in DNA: TGTGCCACCAGCAGAGATCCCGGGACAGGGGCTAACTATGGCTACACCTTC. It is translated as CATSRDPGTGANYGYTF.

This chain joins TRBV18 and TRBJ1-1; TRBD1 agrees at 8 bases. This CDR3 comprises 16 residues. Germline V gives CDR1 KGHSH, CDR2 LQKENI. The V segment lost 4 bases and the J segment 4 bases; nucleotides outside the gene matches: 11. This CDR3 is CASSLQGALLGTEAFF. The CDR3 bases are TGTGCCAGCTCACTTCAGGGGGCCCTTTTGGGCACTGAAGCTTTCTTT.

CDR3 protein: CASSSREENSPLHF. The DNA for the CDR3 is TGTGCCAGCTCATCAAGGGAGGAAAATTCACCCCTCCACTTT. V gene TRBV18 combines with J gene TRBJ1-6, with no clear D. The germline V and J ends were trimmed by 5 bases and 7 bases, with 12 bases remaining between them. CDR1 is KGHSH and CDR2 is LQKENI in the germline V gene. CDR3 length: 14 residues. Using reference TRBV18 and TRBJ1-6 for the parts outside the CDR3, the full variable domain is NAGVMQNPRHLVRRRGQEARLRCSPMKGHSHVYWYRQLPEEGLKFMVYLQKENIIDESGMPKERFSAEFPKEGPSILRIQQVVRGDSAAYFCASSSREENSPLHFGNGTRLTVT.

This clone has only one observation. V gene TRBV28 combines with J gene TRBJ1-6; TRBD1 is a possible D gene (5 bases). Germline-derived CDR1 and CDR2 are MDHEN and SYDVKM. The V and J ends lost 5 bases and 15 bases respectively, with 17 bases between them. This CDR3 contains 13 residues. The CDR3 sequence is CASSRGGASVLHF. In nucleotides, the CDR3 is TGTGCCAGCAGTAGGGGAGGGGCCAGTGTCCTCCACTTT.

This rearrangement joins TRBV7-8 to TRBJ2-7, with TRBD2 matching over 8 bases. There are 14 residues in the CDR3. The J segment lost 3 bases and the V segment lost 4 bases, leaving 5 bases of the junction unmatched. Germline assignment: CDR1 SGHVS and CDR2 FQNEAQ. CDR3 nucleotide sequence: TGTGCCAGCAGCTCAGTAGCGGGGCACTACGAGCAGTACTTC. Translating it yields CASSSVAGHYEQYF.

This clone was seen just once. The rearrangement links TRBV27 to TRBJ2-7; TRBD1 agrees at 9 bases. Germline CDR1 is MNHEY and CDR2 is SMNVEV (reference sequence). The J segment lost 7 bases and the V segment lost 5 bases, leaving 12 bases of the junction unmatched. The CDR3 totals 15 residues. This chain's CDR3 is CASSRTGTGILEQYF. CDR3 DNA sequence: TGTGCCAGCAGTAGAACCGGGACAGGGATTCTAGAGCAGTACTTC.

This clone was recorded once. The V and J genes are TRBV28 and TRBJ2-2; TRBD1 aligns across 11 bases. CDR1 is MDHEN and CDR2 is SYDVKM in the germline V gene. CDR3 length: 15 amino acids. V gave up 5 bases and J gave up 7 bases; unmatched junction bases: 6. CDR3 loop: CASSPRTGGDGELFF. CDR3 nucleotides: TGTGCCAGCAGTCCGAGGACAGGGGGCGACGGGGAGCTGTTTTTT.

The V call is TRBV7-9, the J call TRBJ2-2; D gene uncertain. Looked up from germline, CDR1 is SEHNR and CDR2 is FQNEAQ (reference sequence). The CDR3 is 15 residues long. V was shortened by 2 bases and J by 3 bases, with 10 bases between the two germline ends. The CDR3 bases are TGTGCCAGCAGCTTATCCGGGTCGGACACCGGGGAGCTGTTTTTT. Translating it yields CASSLSGSDTGELFF.

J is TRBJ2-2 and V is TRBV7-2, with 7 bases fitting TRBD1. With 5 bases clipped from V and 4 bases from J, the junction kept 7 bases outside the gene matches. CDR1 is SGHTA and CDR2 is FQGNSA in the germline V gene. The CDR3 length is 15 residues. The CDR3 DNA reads TGTGCCAGCAGCCCTCGGACAGGTTCCACCGGGGAGCTGTTTTTT. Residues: CASSPRTGSTGELFF.

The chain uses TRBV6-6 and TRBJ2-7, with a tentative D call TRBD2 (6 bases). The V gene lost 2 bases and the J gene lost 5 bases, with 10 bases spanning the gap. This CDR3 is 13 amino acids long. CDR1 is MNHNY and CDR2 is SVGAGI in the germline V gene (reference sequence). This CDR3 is CASSYPPGDEQYF. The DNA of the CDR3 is TGTGCCAGCAGTTACCCTCCGGGGGACGAGCAGTACTTC.

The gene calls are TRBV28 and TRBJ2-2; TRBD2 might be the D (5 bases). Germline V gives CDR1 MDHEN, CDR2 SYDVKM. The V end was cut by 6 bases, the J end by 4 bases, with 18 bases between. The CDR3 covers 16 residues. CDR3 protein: CASSLTERLGTGELFF. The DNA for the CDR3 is TGTGCCAGCAGCCTGACGGAGCGGTTGGGCACCGGGGAGCTGTTTTTT.

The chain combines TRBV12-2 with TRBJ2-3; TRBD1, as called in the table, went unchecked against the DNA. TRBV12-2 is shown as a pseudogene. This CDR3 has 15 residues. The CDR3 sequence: CASRFIVQGTDTQYF. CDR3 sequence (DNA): TGTGCAAGTCGCTTTATCGTTCAGGGGACAGATACGCAGTATTTT.

CDR3 sequence reads: CASSYGNEQFF. As DNA, the CDR3 is TGTGCCAGCAGTTACGGGAATGAGCAGTTCTTC. This sequence joins TRBV28 and TRBJ2-1; D unresolved. The CDR3 contains 11 residues. Germline V gene data show CDR1 as MDHEN and CDR2 as SYDVKM. V lost 4 bases and J lost 7, with 5 bases in between.

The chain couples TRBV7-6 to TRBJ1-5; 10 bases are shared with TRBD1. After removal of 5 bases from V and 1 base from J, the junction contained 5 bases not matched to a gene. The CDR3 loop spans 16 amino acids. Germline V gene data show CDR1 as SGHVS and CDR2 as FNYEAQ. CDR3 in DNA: TGTGCCAGCAGCCGCGGACAGGGGGGAAGCAATCAGCCCCAGCATTTT. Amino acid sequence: CASSRGQGGSNQPQHF.

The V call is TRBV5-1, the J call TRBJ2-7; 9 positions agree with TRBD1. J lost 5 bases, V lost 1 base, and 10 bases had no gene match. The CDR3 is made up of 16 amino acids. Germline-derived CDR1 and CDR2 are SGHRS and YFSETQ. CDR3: CASSLSPGTGLDEQYF. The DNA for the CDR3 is TGCGCCAGCAGCTTGAGCCCCGGGACAGGGCTGGACGAGCAGTACTTC.

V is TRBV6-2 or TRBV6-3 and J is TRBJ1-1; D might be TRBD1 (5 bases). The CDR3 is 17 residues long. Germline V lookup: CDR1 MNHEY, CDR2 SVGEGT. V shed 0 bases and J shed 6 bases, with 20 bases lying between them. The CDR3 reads CASSYSFFVSEGAEAFF. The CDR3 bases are TGTGCCAGCAGTTACTCGTTCTTCGTTTCGGAAGGGGCTGAAGCTTTCTTT.

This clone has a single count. This CDR3 is CATSANRGLNTGELFF. CDR3 nucleotide sequence: TGTGCCACCAGTGCCAACAGGGGGCTGAACACCGGGGAGCTGTTTTTT. This rearrangement joins TRBV24-1 to TRBJ2-2; 9 bases align to TRBD1. Germline V gene lookup returns CDR1 KGHDR and CDR2 SFDVKD. The CDR3 covers 16 residues. With 5 bases clipped from V and 1 base from J, the junction kept 4 bases outside the gene matches.

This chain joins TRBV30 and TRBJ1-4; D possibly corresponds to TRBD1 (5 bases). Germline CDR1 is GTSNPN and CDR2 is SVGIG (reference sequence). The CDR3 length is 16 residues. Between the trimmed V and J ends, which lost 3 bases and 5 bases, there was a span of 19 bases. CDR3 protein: CAWRGGRAGWNEKLFF. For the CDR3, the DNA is TGTGCCTGGAGGGGAGGACGGGCAGGGTGGAATGAAAAACTGTTTTTT.

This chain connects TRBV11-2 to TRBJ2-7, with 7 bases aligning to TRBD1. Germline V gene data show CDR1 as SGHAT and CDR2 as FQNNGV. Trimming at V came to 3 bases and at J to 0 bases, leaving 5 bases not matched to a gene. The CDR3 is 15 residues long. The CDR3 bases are TGTGCCAGCAGCTTTGGACAGGAGATCTCCTACGAGCAGTACTTC. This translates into CASSFGQEISYEQYF.

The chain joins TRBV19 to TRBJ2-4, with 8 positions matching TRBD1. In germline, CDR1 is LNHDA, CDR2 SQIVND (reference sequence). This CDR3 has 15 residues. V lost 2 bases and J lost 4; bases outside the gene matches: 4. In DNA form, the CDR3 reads TGTGCCAGTAGTATACCGACAGGGGTAAAAAACATTCAGTACTTC. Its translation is CASSIPTGVKNIQYF. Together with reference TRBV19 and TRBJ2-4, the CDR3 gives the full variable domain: DGGITQSPKYLFRKEGQNVTLSCEQNLNHDAMYWYRQDPGQGLRLIYYSQIVNDFQKGDIAEGYSVSREKKESFPLTVTSAQKNPTAFYLCASSIPTGVKNIQYFGAGTRLSVL.

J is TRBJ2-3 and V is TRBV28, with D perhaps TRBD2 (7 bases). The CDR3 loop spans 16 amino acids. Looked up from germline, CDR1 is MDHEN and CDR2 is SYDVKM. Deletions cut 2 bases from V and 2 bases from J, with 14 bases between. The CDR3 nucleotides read TGTGCCAGCAGTTTAAAGAGAGGGGGGGCCACAGATACGCAGTATTTT. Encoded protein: CASSLKRGGATDTQYF.

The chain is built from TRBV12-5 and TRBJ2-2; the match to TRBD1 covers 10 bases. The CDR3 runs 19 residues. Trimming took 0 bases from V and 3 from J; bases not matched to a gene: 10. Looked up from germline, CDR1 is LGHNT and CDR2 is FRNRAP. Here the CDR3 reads CASGLVLSTGGIYTGELFF. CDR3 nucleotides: TGTGCTAGTGGTTTGGTACTATCGACAGGGGGCATTTACACCGGGGAGCTGTTTTTT.

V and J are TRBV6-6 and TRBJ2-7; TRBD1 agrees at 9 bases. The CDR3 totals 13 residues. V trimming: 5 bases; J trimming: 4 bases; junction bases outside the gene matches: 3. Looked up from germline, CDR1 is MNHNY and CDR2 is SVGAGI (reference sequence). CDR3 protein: CASSRDREYEQYF. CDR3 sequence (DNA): TGTGCCAGCAGTCGGGACAGGGAGTACGAGCAGTACTTC.

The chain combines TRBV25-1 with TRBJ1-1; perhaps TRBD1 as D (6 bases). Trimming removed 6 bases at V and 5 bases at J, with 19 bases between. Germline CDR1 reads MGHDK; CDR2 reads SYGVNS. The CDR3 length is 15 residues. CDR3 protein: CASRRGGKGRTEAFF. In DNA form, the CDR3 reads TGTGCCAGCAGGAGGGGGGGGAAGGGGAGGACTGAAGCTTTCTTT.

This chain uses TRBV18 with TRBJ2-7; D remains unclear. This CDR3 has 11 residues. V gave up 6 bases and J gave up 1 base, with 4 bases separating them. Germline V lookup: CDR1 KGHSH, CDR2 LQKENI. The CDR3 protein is CASSYSYEQYF. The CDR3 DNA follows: TGTGCCAGCTCGTATTCCTACGAGCAGTACTTC.

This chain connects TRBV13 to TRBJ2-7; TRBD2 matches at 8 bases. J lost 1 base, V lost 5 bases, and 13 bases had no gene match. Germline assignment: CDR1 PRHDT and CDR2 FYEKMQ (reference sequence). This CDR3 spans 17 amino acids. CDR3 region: CASSPSLITSGSYEQYF. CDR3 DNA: TGTGCCAGCAGCCCATCTCTAATTACTAGCGGTTCCTACGAGCAGTACTTC. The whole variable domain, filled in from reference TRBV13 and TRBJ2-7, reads AAGVIQSPRHLIKEKRETATLKCYPIPRHDTVYWYQQGPGQDPQFLISFYEKMQSDKGSIPDRFSAQQFSDYHSELNMSSLELGDSALYFCASSPSLITSGSYEQYFGPGTRLTVT.

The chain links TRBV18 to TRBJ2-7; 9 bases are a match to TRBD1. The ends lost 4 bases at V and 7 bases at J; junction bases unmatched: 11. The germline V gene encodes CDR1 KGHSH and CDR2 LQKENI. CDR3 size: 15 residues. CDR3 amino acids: CASSLSGDRDWEQYF. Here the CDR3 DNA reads TGTGCCAGCTCACTCTCTGGGGACAGGGACTGGGAGCAGTACTTC.

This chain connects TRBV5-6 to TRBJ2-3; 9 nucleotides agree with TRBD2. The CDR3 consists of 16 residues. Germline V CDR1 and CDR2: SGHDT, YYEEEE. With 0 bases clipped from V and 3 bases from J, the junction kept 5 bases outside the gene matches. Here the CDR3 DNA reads TGTGCCAGCAGCTTGGGGAGACTAGCGGCGACAGATACGCAGTATTTT. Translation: CASSLGRLAATDTQYF.

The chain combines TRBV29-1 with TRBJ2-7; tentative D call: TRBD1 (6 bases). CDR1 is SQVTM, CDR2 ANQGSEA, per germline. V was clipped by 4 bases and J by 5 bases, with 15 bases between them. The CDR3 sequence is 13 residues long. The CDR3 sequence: CSVGRTEPNEQYF. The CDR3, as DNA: TGCAGCGTTGGTCGGACAGAGCCCAACGAGCAGTACTTC.